This entry concerns a single T cell receptor beta chain. The source of the sample is a study of blood T cell repertoires in COVID-19. CDR1 and CDR2 from the germline V gene are LNHDA and SQIVND (reference sequence). The CDR3 totals 15 residues. V was clipped by 5 bases and J by 0 bases, with 10 bases between them. In the original processing: Nucleated cell counts were estimated from reference gene primer amplification. Produced via immunoSEQ multiplex PCR; TCRdb's table is partial and in-frame only. V and J calls and clone size are copied from that table; D and trimming were computed from the DNA. The sample holds some 270,000 clones; roughly 84% are singletons and the top ten take more than 1.5%.

This receptor was taken from a woman aged 40 to 50 who had recovered from COVID-19. This chain uses TRBV19 with TRBJ1-4; D uncertain. Sequencing was carried out using peripheral blood. The CDR3 is CASSGRTATNEKLFF. CDR3 sequence (DNA): TGTGCCAGTAGTGGGAGGACTGCAACTAATGAAAAACTGTTTTTT.